This T cell receptor beta chain was obtained from a study of blood T cell repertoires in COVID-19. Study at large: Some COVID-19 samples were acute and others convalescent; all came from the United States, Italy and Spain. Sample material is recorded as cDNA or gDNA derived from T cells, B-cell-depleted T cells, or PBMCs.

Per the original data handling: Counts of nucleated cells, estimated from reference gene primer amplification, were obtained. Sequencing used immunoSEQ multiplex PCR; TCRdb keeps in-frame clones, though not all of them. Clone size and the V and J calls come from that table; the DNA yielded D and trimming. The top ten clones hold 2.5% of a sample with hundreds of thousands of clones, around four fifths of them seen once. From germline, CDR1 is MNHEY and CDR2 SVGEGT. V gave up 5 bases and J gave up 1 base, with 12 bases separating them. The CDR3 has 15 residues. The sequencing input was peripheral blood. This chain joins TRBV6-2 or TRBV6-3 and TRBJ1-5; maybe TRBD1 (5 bases). The sequence came from a middle-aged woman with active or convalescent COVID-19. CDR3 DNA: TGTGCCAGCAGTATGACGGGACTAAGCAATCAGCCCCAGCATTTT. Translating gives CASSMTGLSNQPQHF.